This TCR beta chain was sequenced during a study of T cells in Graves' hyperthyroidism and ophthalmopathy. This clonotype was seen only a few times. Trimming left V 3 bases short and J 4 bases short, with 16 bases between. Germline V lookup: CDR1 MGHRA, CDR2 YSYEKL. The CDR3 has 16 residues. TCR beta CDR3 sequences were amplified from RNA transcripts. With the HTBI primer set, the TCR CDR3 went through a first round of RT-PCR. TCRdb reanalysed the multiplex PCR reads using MiXCR and keeps one entry per CDR3 protein. The sample consists of about 590,000 distinct CDR3 sequences, 15% to 17% of them appearing once.

The rearrangement links TRBV4-1 to TRBJ2-1; maybe TRBD2 (5 bases). The specimen sequenced was blood. The sequence came from a woman aged 25 to 39 with Graves' hyperthyroidism. CDR3 coding DNA: TGCGCCAGCAGCCAGGATAGTGCGAGGGTTTACAATGAGCAGTTCTTC. Translation: CASSQDSARVYNEQFF.